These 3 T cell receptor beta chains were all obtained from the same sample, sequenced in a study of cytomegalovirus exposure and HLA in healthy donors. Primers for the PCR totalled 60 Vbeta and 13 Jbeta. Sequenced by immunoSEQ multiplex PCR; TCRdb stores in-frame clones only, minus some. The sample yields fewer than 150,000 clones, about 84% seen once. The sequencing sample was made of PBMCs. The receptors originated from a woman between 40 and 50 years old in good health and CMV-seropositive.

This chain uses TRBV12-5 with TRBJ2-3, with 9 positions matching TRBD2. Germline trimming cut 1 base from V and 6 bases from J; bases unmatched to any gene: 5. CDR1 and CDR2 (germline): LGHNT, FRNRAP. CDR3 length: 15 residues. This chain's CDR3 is CASGLGAGGWDTQYF. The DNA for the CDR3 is TGTGCTAGTGGTTTGGGAGCGGGAGGATGGGATACGCAGTATTTT.

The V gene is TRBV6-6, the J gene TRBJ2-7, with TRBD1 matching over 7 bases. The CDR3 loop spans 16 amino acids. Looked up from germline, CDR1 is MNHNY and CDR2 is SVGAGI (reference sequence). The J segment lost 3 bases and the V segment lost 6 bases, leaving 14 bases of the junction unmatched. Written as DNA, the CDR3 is TGTGCCAGCAGGGTATGGGAAACAGGGGTCATCTACGAGCAGTACTTC. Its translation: CASRVWETGVIYEQYF.

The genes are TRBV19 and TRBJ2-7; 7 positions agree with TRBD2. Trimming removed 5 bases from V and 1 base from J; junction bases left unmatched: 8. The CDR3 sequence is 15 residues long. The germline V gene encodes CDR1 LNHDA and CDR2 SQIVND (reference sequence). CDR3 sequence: CASSAAGVGSYEQYF. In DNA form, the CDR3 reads TGTGCCAGTAGTGCGGCGGGAGTAGGGTCCTACGAGCAGTACTTC.